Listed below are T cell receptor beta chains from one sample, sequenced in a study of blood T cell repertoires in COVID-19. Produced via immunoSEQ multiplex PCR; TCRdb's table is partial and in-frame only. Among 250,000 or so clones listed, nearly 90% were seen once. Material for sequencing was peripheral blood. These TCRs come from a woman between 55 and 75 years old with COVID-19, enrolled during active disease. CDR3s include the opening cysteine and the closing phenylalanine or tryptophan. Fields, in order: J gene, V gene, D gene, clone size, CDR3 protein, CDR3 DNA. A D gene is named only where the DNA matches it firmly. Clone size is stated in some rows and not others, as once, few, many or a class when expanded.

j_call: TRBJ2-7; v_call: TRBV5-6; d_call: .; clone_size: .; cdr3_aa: CASSSGSSYEQYF; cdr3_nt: TGTGCCAGCAGCTCAGGTAGCTCCTACGAGCAGTACTTC
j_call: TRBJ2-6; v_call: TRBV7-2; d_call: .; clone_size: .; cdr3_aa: CASSLVVGAGANVLTF; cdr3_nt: TGTGCCAGCAGCTTAGTTGTGGGAGCTGGGGCCAACGTCCTGACTTTC
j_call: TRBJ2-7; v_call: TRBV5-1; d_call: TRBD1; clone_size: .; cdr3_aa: CASSFGQASNEQYF; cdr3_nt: TGCGCCAGCAGCTTTGGACAGGCTAGTAACGAGCAGTACTTC
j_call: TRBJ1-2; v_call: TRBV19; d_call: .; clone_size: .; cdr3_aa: CASSPSDRVSGYTF; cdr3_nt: TGTGCCAGTAGTCCTTCTGATCGGGTCTCTGGCTACACCTTC
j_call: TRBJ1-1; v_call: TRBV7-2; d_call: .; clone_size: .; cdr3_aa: CASSLGGGSQNTEAFF; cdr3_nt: TGTGCCAGCAGCTTAGGGGGGGGCAGCCAGAACACTGAAGCTTTCTTT
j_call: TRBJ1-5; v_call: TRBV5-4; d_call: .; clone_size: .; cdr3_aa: CASSLDGGRNQPQHF; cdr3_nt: TGTGCCAGCAGCTTGGATGGGGGCCGCAATCAGCCCCAGCATTTT
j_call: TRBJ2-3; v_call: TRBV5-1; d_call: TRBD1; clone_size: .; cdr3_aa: CASSIGTVPDTQYF; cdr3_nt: TGCGCCAGCAGCATAGGGACAGTTCCAGATACGCAGTATTTT
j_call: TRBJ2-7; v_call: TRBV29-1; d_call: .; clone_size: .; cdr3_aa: CSVEGLAYEQYF; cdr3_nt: TGCAGCGTTGAGGGCCTTGCCTACGAGCAGTACTTC
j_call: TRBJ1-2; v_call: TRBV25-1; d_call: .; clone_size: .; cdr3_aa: CASSFRGRDGYTF; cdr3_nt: TGTGCCAGCAGTTTCCGGGGTAGGGATGGCTACACCTTC
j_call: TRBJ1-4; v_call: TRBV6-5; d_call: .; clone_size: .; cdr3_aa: CASSYKGAGLKLFF; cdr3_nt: TGTGCCAGCAGTTATAAAGGGGCAGGGTTGAAACTGTTTTTT
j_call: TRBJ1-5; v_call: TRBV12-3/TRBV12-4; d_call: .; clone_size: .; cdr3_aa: CASSFSSNQPQHF; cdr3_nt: TGTGCCAGCAGTTTCAGTAGCAATCAGCCCCAGCATTTT
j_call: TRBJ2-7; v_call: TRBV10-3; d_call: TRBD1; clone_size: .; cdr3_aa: CATVGQGDYEQYF; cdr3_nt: TGTGCCACTGTGGGACAGGGGGACTACGAGCAGTACTTC
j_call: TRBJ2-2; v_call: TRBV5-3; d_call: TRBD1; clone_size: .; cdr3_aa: CARSSLVTGKLTGELFF; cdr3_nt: TGTGCCAGAAGCTCCCTAGTGACAGGGAAACTCACCGGGGAGCTGTTTTTT
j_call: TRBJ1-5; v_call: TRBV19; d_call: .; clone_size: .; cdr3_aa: CASSIAVSEPQHF; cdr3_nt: TGTGCCAGTAGTATAGCCGTTTCGGAGCCCCAGCATTTT
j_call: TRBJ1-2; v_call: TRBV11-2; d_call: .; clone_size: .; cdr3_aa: CASSLVAQNYGYTF; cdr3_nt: TGTGCCAGCAGCTTAGTAGCCCAGAACTATGGCTACACCTTC
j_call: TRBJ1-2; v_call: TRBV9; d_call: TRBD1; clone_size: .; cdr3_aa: CASSEPRTGGNYGYTF; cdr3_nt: TGTGCCAGCAGCGAGCCCCGGACAGGGGGAAACTATGGCTACACCTTC
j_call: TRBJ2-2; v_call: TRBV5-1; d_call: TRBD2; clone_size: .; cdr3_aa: CASRLTSGGNTGELFF; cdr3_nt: TGCGCCAGCAGGCTGACTAGCGGGGGGAACACCGGGGAGCTGTTTTTT
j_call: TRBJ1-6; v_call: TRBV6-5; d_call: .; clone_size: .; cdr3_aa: CASSSRDNLYNSPLHF; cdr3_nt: TGTGCCAGCAGTTCCCGTGACAACCTCTATAATTCACCCCTCCACTTT
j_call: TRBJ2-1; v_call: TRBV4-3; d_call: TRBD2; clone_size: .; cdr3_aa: CASSHEVGGGAVTYNEQFF; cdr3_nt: TGCGCCAGCAGCCATGAGGTCGGCGGGGGGGCCGTAACCTACAATGAGCAGTTCTTC
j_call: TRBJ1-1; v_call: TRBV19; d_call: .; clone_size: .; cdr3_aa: CASSHGPGGTEAFF; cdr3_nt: TGTGCCAGTAGTCATGGCCCCGGAGGCACTGAAGCTTTCTTT
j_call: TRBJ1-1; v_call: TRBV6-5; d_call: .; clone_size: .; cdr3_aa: CASTRTLNTEAFF; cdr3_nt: TGTGCCAGCACTAGGACACTGAACACTGAAGCTTTCTTT
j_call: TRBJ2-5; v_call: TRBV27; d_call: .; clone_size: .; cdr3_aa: CASSRTGWGETQYF; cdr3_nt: TGTGCCAGCAGTCGGACTGGGTGGGGAGAGACCCAGTACTTC
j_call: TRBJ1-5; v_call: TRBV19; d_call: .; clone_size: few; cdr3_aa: CASSIGLGDISNQPQHF; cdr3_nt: TGTGCCAGTAGTATCGGTCTGGGGGACATTAGCAATCAGCCCCAGCATTTT
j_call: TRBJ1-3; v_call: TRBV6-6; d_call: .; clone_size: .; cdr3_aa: CASRRRGGSLGNTIYF; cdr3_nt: TGTGCCAGCAGAAGAAGGGGGGGATCGTTAGGAAACACCATATATTTT
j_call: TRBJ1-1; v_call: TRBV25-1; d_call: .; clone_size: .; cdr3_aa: CASSDFLGSAEAFF; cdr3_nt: TGTGCCAGCAGTGACTTTTTAGGCAGCGCTGAAGCTTTCTTT
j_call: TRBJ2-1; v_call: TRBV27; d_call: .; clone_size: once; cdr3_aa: CASSPFGQNNEQFF; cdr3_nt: TGTGCCAGCAGTCCTTTTGGACAGAACAATGAGCAGTTCTTC
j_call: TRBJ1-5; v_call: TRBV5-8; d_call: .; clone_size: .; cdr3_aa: CASSLHRNNQPQHF; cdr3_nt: TGTGCCAGCAGCTTGCACAGGAACAATCAGCCCCAGCATTTT
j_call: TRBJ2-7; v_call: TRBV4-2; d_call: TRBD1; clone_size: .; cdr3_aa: CASSQDDREGYEQYF; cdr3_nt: TGTGCCAGCAGCCAAGACGACAGGGAAGGATACGAGCAGTACTTC
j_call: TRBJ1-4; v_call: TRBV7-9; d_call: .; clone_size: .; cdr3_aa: CASIANEKLFF; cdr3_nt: TGTGCCAGCATAGCTAATGAAAAACTGTTTTTT
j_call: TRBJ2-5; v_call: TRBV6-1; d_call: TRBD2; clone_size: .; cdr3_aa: CASSEASRGTSLYF; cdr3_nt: TGTGCCAGCAGTGAAGCCTCTAGGGGGACTAGCTTATACTTC
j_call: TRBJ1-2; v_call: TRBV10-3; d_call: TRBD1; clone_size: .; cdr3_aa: CAIAEDRGNYGYTF; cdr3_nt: TGTGCCATCGCCGAGGACAGGGGAAACTATGGCTACACCTTC
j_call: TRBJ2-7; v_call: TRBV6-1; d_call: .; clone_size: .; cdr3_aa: CASSEGELMSYEQYF; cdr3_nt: TGTGCCAGCAGTGAAGGCGAGCTTATGAGCTACGAGCAGTACTTC
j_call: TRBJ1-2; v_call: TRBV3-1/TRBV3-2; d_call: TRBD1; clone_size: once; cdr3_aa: CASSRGQGYRSAGYTF; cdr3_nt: TGTGCCAGCAGCAGAGGACAGGGGTACCGCTCTGCTGGCTACACCTTC
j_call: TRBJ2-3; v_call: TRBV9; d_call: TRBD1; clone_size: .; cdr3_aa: CASSAQGVSPTDTQYF; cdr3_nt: TGTGCCAGCAGCGCACAGGGGGTGAGCCCCACAGATACGCAGTATTTT
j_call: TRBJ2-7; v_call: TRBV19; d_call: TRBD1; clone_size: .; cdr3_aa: CASRPSGGPPYEQYF; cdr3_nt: TGTGCCAGTAGGCCCTCAGGGGGACCACCCTACGAGCAGTACTTC
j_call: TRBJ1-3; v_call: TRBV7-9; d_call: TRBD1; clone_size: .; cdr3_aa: CASSRDRRNTIYF; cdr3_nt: TGTGCCAGCAGCCGGGACAGAAGAAACACCATATATTTT
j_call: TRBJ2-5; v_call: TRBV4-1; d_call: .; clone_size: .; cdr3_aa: CASSQSGTYETQYF; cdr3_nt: TGCGCCAGCAGCCAAAGCGGGACATATGAGACCCAGTACTTC
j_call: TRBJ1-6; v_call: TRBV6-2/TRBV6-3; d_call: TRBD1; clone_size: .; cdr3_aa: CASSWDRPTNNSPLHF; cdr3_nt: TGTGCCAGCAGCTGGGACAGACCAACTAATAATTCACCCCTCCACTTT
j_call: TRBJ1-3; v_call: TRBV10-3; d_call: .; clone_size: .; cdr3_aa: CAISGGLARGSGNTIYF; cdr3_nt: TGTGCCATCAGTGGTGGGTTGGCCCGCGGTTCTGGAAACACCATATATTTT
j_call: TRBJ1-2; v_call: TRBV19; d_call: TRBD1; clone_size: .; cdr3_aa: CASSIQGANYAGYTF; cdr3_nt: TGTGCCAGTAGTATACAGGGGGCAAACTATGCTGGCTACACCTTC
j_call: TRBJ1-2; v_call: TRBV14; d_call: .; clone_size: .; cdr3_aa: CASSQFEGGFYGYTF; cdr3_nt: TGTGCCAGCAGCCAATTCGAGGGAGGGTTCTATGGCTACACCTTC
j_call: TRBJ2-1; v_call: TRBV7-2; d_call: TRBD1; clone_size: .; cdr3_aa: CASSTDRGQEQFF; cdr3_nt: TGTGCCAGCAGCACAGACAGGGGCCAAGAGCAGTTCTTC